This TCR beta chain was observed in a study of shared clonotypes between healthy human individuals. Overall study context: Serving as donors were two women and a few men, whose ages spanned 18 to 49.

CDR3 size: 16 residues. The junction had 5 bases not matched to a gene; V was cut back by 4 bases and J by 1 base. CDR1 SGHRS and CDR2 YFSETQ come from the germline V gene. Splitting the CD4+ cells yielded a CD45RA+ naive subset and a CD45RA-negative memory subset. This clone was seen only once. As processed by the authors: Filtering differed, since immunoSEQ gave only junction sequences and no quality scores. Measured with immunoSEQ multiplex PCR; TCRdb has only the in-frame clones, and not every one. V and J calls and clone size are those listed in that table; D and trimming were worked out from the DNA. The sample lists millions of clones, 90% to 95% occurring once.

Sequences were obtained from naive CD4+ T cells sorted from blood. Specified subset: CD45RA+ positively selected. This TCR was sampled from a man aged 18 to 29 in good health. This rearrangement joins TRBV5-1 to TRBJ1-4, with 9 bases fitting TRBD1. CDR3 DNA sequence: TGCGCCAGCAGCCTACAGGGGGCGGGAACTAATGAAAAACTGTTTTTT. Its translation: CASSLQGAGTNEKLFF. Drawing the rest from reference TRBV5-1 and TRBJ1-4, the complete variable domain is KAGVTQTPRYLIKTRGQQVTLSCSPISGHRSVSWYQQTPGQGLQFLFEYFSETQRNKGNFPGRFSGRQFSNSRSEMNVSTLELGDSALYLCASSLQGAGTNEKLFFGSGTQLSVL.